This TCR beta chain comes out of a study of regulatory T cells in long-lasting Graves disease. Time point denoted: persistent/refractory GD, antithyroid drugs over 5 years with positive TRAb. Scientists built the TCR library using RNA that was extracted from PBMCs. The TCR beta library used iRepertoire HTBI primers with Arm-PCR amplification of CDR3. TCRdb processed the multiplex PCR reads anew with MiXCR; each CDR3 protein has one entry. The sample lists some 370,000 distinct CDR3 sequences, about a fifth occurring once. There are 12 residues in the CDR3. Trimming removed 6 bases at V and 8 bases at J, with 14 bases between. Germline V gives CDR1 DFQATT, CDR2 SNEGSKA (reference sequence).

The clonotype originates from a female donor with Graves disease. The starting material was peripheral blood mononuclear cells (PBMCs), obtained when the disease was refractory, from a patient treated with antithyroid drugs. The V and J genes are TRBV20-1 and TRBJ2-1; tentatively, D is TRBD1 (5 bases). CDR3 in DNA: TGCAGTGCCCACAGCCAGGGTTATGAGCAGTTCTTC. Its protein is CSAHSQGYEQFF.